Listed here are 16 T cell receptor beta chains from one sample, sequenced in a study of blood T cell repertoires in COVID-19. Sequenced by immunoSEQ multiplex PCR; TCRdb stores in-frame clones only, minus some. The sample consists of some 300,000 clones, 75% to 90% of them appearing once. The sequenced sample was peripheral blood. Receptors were obtained from a woman in her seventies with COVID-19, enrolled during active disease.

The chain combines TRBV5-1 with TRBJ1-2; perhaps TRBD1 as D (5 bases). This CDR3 has 16 residues. Germline CDR1 SGHRS, CDR2 YFSETQ. Deletions cut 4 bases from V and 0 bases from J, with 16 bases between. CDR3 DNA sequence: TGCGCCAGCAGCGATGGCGGGACGGTTTCTAACTATGGCTACACCTTC. The encoded protein is CASSDGGTVSNYGYTF.

The chain is built from TRBV2 and TRBJ2-2; D gene unclear. CDR1 and CDR2 from the germline V gene are SNHLY and FYNNEI. The CDR3 is 13 residues long. Trimming removed 0 bases from V and 5 bases from J, with 4 bases in between. The DNA for the CDR3 is TGTGCCAGCAGTGAAGCGAGGACCGGGGAGCTGTTTTTT. The encoded protein is CASSEARTGELFF.

This chain connects TRBV2 to TRBJ1-2, with TRBD1 identical over 7 bases. In germline, CDR1 is SNHLY, CDR2 FYNNEI. The CDR3 totals 15 residues. V lost 4 bases, J lost 4 bases, and 9 bases stayed unmatched. CDR3 in amino acids: CASSGQGDRFYGYTF. The CDR3 bases are TGTGCCAGCAGTGGGCAGGGGGATCGATTCTATGGCTACACCTTC.

This chain links TRBV24-1 with TRBJ2-1; maybe TRBD2 (5 bases). The V gene lost 12 bases and the J gene lost 1 base, with 15 bases spanning the gap. CDR3 length equals 14 residues. CDR1 is KGHDR, CDR2 SFDVKD, per germline. CDR3 sequence: CAQPTDSSYNEQFF. The CDR3 DNA reads TGTGCCCAACCAACGGACTCATCCTACAATGAGCAGTTCTTC.

The chain carries TRBV3-1 (or the pseudogene TRBV3-2) and TRBJ2-1; 10 bases line up with TRBD2. The CDR3 length is 18 residues. Germline V lookup: CDR1 LGHDT, CDR2 YNNKEL (reference sequence). The V and J ends lost 1 base and 9 bases, in that order; junction bases with no gene match: 15. The CDR3 coding sequence is TGTGCCAGCAGCCAAGGACCCCGAGCGGGGGGGCCCATCAGTGAGCAGTTCTTC. The encoded protein is CASSQGPRAGGPISEQFF.

The chain couples TRBV3-1 (or the pseudogene TRBV3-2) to TRBJ1-3, with 8 bases aligning to TRBD1. With V trimmed by 4 bases and J by 0 bases, 11 bases remained unmatched. The CDR3 contains 18 residues. The V gene's germline CDR1 is LGHDT and CDR2 YNNKEL (reference sequence). CDR3 bases: TGTGCCAGCAGCCCAGGGACAGGCCGACTCCCCTCTGGAAACACCATATATTTT. It codes for CASSPGTGRLPSGNTIYF.

This clone was seen once. The V call is TRBV5-4, the J call TRBJ2-1; 7 bases align to TRBD1. CDR1 and CDR2 (germline): SGHNT, YYREEE (reference sequence). The CDR3 totals 14 residues. Trimming at V came to 4 bases and at J to 5 bases, leaving 6 bases not matched to a gene. For the CDR3, the DNA is TGTGCCAGCAGCATCCGGGACAGAAACAATGAGCAGTTCTTC. The encoded protein is CASSIRDRNNEQFF.

The V and J genes are TRBV5-8 and TRBJ2-1; the D gene is possibly TRBD1 (6 bases). Deletions cut 0 bases from V and 0 bases from J, with 7 bases between. CDR1 and CDR2 from the germline V gene are SGHTS and YDEGEE. The CDR3 is made up of 15 amino acids. The CDR3 DNA reads TGTGCCAGCAGCTTGGGACAGGTCTCCTACAATGAGCAGTTCTTC. Its protein product is CASSLGQVSYNEQFF. Full variable domain (outside the CDR3, taken from reference TRBV5-8 and TRBJ2-1): EAGVTQSPTHLIKTRGQQATLRCSPISGHTSVYWYQQALGLGLQFLLWYDEGEERNRGNFPPRFSGRQFPNYSSELNVNALELEDSALYLCASSLGQVSYNEQFFGPGTRLTVL.

The chain carries TRBV9 and TRBJ2-1; D gene ambiguous. The V end was cut by 3 bases, the J end by 8 bases, with 21 bases between. The CDR3 totals 16 residues. Germline V gene data show CDR1 as SGDLS and CDR2 as YYNGEE. The CDR3 is CASSGDLSGTRDEQFF. The CDR3 DNA sequence: TGTGCCAGCAGCGGTGACCTCTCAGGCACCCGCGATGAGCAGTTCTTC.

The chain couples TRBV5-6 to TRBJ2-1, with D possibly TRBD1 on 6 matching bases. CDR1 and CDR2 (germline): SGHDT, YYEEEE. Trimming pared 1 base from V and 10 bases from J, leaving 15 bases between. This CDR3 region has 14 residues. The CDR3 DNA sequence: TGTGCCAGCAGCTTGAGTTGGGGGCCCCTCGAGCAGTTCTTC. Its protein is CASSLSWGPLEQFF.

The sample holds one count of this clone. The chain employs TRBV3-1 (or the pseudogene TRBV3-2) and TRBJ1-3; no clear D gene. Germline CDR1 is LGHDT and CDR2 is YNNKEL (reference sequence). This CDR3 is 15 amino acids long. With 2 bases removed from V and 4 bases from J, the gap between germline ends came to 12 bases. In nucleotides, the CDR3 is TGTGCCAGCAGCCAACAGGTTTCGGAAGGAAACACCATATATTTT. Translated, it gives CASSQQVSEGNTIYF.

This chain joins TRBV9 and TRBJ2-7; 7 bases agree with TRBD1. The CDR3 loop spans 14 amino acids. Germline-derived CDR1 and CDR2 are SGDLS and YYNGEE. Trimming took 0 bases from V and 2 from J; bases not matched to a gene: 2. The CDR3 loop reads CASSVGGQTYEQYF. For the CDR3, the DNA is TGTGCCAGCAGCGTAGGGGGACAGACCTACGAGCAGTACTTC.

The gene calls are TRBV4-1 and TRBJ2-1; the match to TRBD2 covers 10 bases. The V and J ends lost 1 base and 6 bases, in that order; junction bases with no gene match: 9. The CDR3 contains 17 residues. CDR1 is MGHRA and CDR2 is YSYEKL in the germline V gene. CDR3 protein: CASSQVDLGLASNEQFF. The CDR3 DNA reads TGCGCCAGCAGCCAAGTGGACCTGGGACTAGCGTCCAATGAGCAGTTCTTC.

This chain uses TRBV6-5 with TRBJ2-1; weak D call: TRBD2 (5 bases). The V gene lost 7 bases and the J gene lost 10 bases, with 14 bases spanning the gap. The CDR3 is 12 amino acids. Germline CDR1 reads MNHEY; CDR2 reads SVGAGI. CDR3 in amino acids: CASTSDFLEQFF. The DNA for the CDR3 is TGTGCCAGCACCTCGGACTTTCTGGAGCAGTTCTTC.

The V and J genes are TRBV24-1 and TRBJ2-7; the match to TRBD1 covers 7 bases. CDR1 is KGHDR, CDR2 SFDVKD, per germline. This CDR3 has 14 amino acids. The junction had 7 bases not matched to a gene; V was cut back by 4 bases and J by 5 bases. CDR3 residues: CATSEGRGINEQYF. For the CDR3, the DNA is TGTGCCACCAGTGAAGGCAGGGGGATAAACGAGCAGTACTTC.

The chain carries TRBV5-4 and TRBJ2-7; D possibly corresponds to TRBD2 (6 bases). The CDR3 spans 15 residues. Germline CDR1 SGHNT, CDR2 YYREEE (reference sequence). Trimming cost V 1 base and J 1 base, with 12 bases left between them. The CDR3 region is CASSLSAGISYEQYF. CDR3 sequence (DNA): TGTGCCAGCAGCTTGAGCGCGGGGATATCCTACGAGCAGTACTTC.